This TCR beta chain was recorded in a study of blood T cell repertoires in COVID-19. As for the study in general: Samples representing acute and convalescent COVID-19 were sourced from the United States, Italy and Spain.

Original methodology: Amplification with reference gene primers provided the estimates of nucleated cell counts. Some clones are missing from TCRdb's copy, which holds only in-frame ones; the method was immunoSEQ multiplex PCR. V and J calls and clone size are given by that table; D and trimming were obtained from the DNA. The data show fewer than 300,000 clones, with approximately 92% seen just once and around 1.1% held by the top ten. CDR3 length equals 15 residues. CDR1 MDHEN and CDR2 SYDVKM come from the germline V gene. V lost 6 bases to trimming and J lost 4 bases; unmatched junction nucleotides: 11. Two consecutive negative NP/OP PCR tests, clearance, or resolved symptoms defined Cohort 3 recovery.

The clonotype comes from a woman in her 30s who had recovered from COVID-19. The chain links TRBV28 to TRBJ1-2; 7 nucleotides agree with TRBD1. The sample was PBMCs or T cells enriched from blood (not recorded which). CDR3 nucleotides: TGTGCCAGCAGCCTGAACAGGGGTATAGCCTATGGCTACACCTTC. It translates to CASSLNRGIAYGYTF.